This TCR beta chain was observed in a study of cytomegalovirus exposure and HLA in healthy donors. The repertoire was sequenced with immunoSEQ multiplex PCR; TCRdb's copy has only in-frame clones and lacks some. The sample holds approximately 170,000 clones, roughly 84% seen once. Sequencing was done on a sample of PBMCs. The source of this sequence is a man aged 25 to 45 in good health and CMV-seropositive.

The CDR3 reads CASSYHSAEAFF. The CDR3 DNA reads TGTGCCAGCAGCTATCATTCAGCTGAAGCTTTCTTT. V and J are TRBV5-8 and TRBJ1-1; D gene unclear. The CDR3 consists of 12 residues. With 3 bases removed from V and 6 bases from J, the gap between germline ends came to 9 bases. From germline, CDR1 is SGHTS and CDR2 YDEGEE.